This TCR beta chain was sequenced in a study of Graves' ophthalmopathy and Graves' hyperthyroidism. Out of about 9.3 ml of fresh peripheral blood, PBMCs were obtained. Germline lookup yields CDR1 ENHRY and CDR2 SYGVKD. CDR3 length: 15 residues. V was pared by 0 bases and J by 2 bases, with 2 bases of the junction left unmatched. From RNA, the CDR3 regions of TCR beta chains were amplified and sequenced. Following a first-round RT-PCR that used HTBI primers, a second-round multiplex PCR was carried out. TCRdb ran MiXCR on the multiplex PCR reads and lists one entry per CDR3 protein. The sample yields fewer than 600,000 distinct CDR3 sequences, approximately 15% seen once.

This sequence joins TRBV10-3 and TRBJ1-2; 8 bases are a match to TRBD1. The TCR was taken from a woman in her twenties or thirties with Graves' ophthalmopathy. The material sequenced was blood. CDR3 loop: CAISESDRANYGYTF. For the CDR3, the DNA is TGTGCCATCAGTGAGTCGGACAGGGCCAACTATGGCTACACCTTC.